These 22 T cell receptor beta chains originate from one sample sequenced in a study of cytomegalovirus exposure and HLA in healthy donors. Primers included in the PCR were 60 Vbeta and 13 Jbeta primers. This table comes from immunoSEQ multiplex PCR, and its TCRdb copy is limited to in-frame clones, with some not included. The sample includes some 120,000 clones, around four fifths of them seen just once. The material sequenced was PBMCs. These receptors came from a human donor in good health.

This clone was observed a handful of times. This sequence joins TRBV7-6 and TRBJ1-2; D gene ambiguous. Germline CDR1 is SGHVS and CDR2 is FNYEAQ. V lost 3 bases to trimming and J lost 2 bases, with 7 bases between them. The CDR3 spans 13 residues. The CDR3 nucleotides are TGTGCCAGCAGCTTTGGGCCGAACTATGGCTACACCTTC. It yields the protein CASSFGPNYGYTF. Variable domain in full (rest from reference TRBV7-6 and TRBJ1-2): GAGVSQSPRYKVTKRGQDVALRCDPISGHVSLYWYRQALGQGPEFLTYFNYEAQQDKSGLPNDRFSAERPEGSISTLTIQRTEQRDSAMYRCASSFGPNYGYTFGSGTRLTVV.

This chain joins TRBV19 and TRBJ1-4; maybe TRBD1 (5 bases). The CDR3 totals 14 residues. Trimming removed 3 bases at V and 4 bases at J, with 9 bases between. Per the germline V gene, CDR1 is LNHDA and CDR2 is SQIVND (reference sequence). This CDR3 reads CASSIDSGNEKLFF. DNA for the CDR3: TGTGCCAGTAGTATCGACAGTGGTAATGAAAAACTGTTTTTT.

V is TRBV27 and J is TRBJ2-7; D gene unclear. V lost 4 bases to trimming and J lost 2 bases, with 12 bases between them. The CDR3 is made up of 14 amino acids. Germline CDR1 reads MNHEY; CDR2 reads SMNVEV (reference sequence). CDR3 nucleotide sequence: TGTGCCAGCAGTTCCAGCCAGGTGGCCTACGAGCAGTACTTC. Protein product: CASSSSQVAYEQYF.

V is TRBV15 and J is TRBJ2-1; D unresolved. The germline CDR1 and CDR2 sequences are LNHNV and YYDKDF (reference sequence). The CDR3 is 15 residues long. V was trimmed by 0 bases and J by 6 bases, leaving 12 bases between them. CDR3 amino acids: CATSRDHAAANEQFF. The CDR3, as DNA: TGTGCCACCAGCAGAGACCACGCGGCTGCCAATGAGCAGTTCTTC.

The J gene is TRBJ2-1, the V gene TRBV10-3; 10 nucleotides match TRBD1. Germline loops: CDR1 ENHRY, CDR2 SYGVKD. After removal of 3 bases from V and 9 bases from J, the junction contained 5 bases not matched to a gene. CDR3 length: 14 amino acids. Written as DNA, the CDR3 is TGTGCCATCAGTGATAAGACAGGGGGCAGTGAGCAGTTCTTC. Translation gives CAISDKTGGSEQFF.

The genes are TRBV2 and TRBJ2-1; TRBD2 aligns across 14 bases. The CDR3 is 16 residues long. The J segment lost 5 bases and the V segment lost 5 bases, leaving 5 bases of the junction unmatched. CDR1 and CDR2 from the germline V gene are SNHLY and FYNNEI. Written as DNA, the CDR3 is TGTGCCAGCAGTCGTGGACTAGCGGGGGGACACAATGAGCAGTTCTTC. It codes for CASSRGLAGGHNEQFF.

The chain recombines TRBV11-2 with TRBJ2-2, with D possibly being TRBD2 (5 bases). This CDR3 has 15 residues. Trimming removed 5 bases from V and 2 bases from J, with 12 bases in between. The germline CDR1 and CDR2 sequences are SGHAT and FQNNGV. CDR3 nucleotides: TGTGCCAGCAGCATCCTAGCCCCAAACACCGGGGAGCTGTTTTTT. Amino acids: CASSILAPNTGELFF.

V and J are TRBV5-4 and TRBJ2-7; no clear D gene. Germline assignment: CDR1 SGHNT and CDR2 YYREEE (reference sequence). The CDR3 loop spans 12 amino acids. Trimming shortened V by 4 bases and J by 4 bases, and 9 bases separated the two germline ends. CDR3 DNA: TGTGCCAGCAGCCCTTCTGAGTACGAGCAGTACTTC. It specifies CASSPSEYEQYF.

On this clone itself: Germline and junction disagree at one end, which may indicate a read error. The chain recombines TRBV6-1 with TRBJ2-3; D gene uncertain. Germline V gene data show CDR1 as MNHNS and CDR2 as SASEGT. The CDR3 consists of 13 residues. CDR3 sequence reads: CASSEAQVLSKNF. The DNA of the CDR3 is TGTGCCAGCAGTGAAGCGCAGGTCCTCTCCAAAAATTTT.

The chain has TRBV2 and TRBJ2-3, with 8 bases that match TRBD2. V was clipped by 10 bases and J by 0 bases; unmatched bases: 9. There are 15 residues in the CDR3. Per germline, CDR1 SNHLY and CDR2 FYNNEI. The CDR3 protein is CAKGAGGISTDTQYF. The CDR3 DNA follows: TGTGCCAAGGGCGCGGGGGGTATTAGCACAGATACGCAGTATTTT.

The rearrangement links TRBV10-3 to TRBJ2-3; TRBD2 agrees at 13 bases. Per germline, CDR1 ENHRY and CDR2 SYGVKD. V lost 10 bases, J lost 2 bases, and 3 bases stayed unmatched. The CDR3 sequence is 14 residues long. The CDR3 nucleotides read TGTGCCAGCGGACTAGCGGGGGACACAGATACGCAGTATTTT. Its protein is CASGLAGDTDTQYF.

This chain links TRBV9 with TRBJ2-3, with D perhaps matching TRBD2 (5 bases). The CDR3 is made up of 14 amino acids. V was cut by 1 base and J by 2 bases, with 8 bases left in between. From germline, CDR1 is SGDLS and CDR2 YYNGEE. This CDR3 reads CASSVYGDTDTQYF. Written as DNA, the CDR3 is TGTGCCAGCAGCGTATACGGGGACACAGATACGCAGTATTTT.

V is TRBV6-6 and J is TRBJ2-7; D is perhaps TRBD1 (5 bases). The V and J ends lost 5 bases and 3 bases respectively, with 8 bases between them. From germline, CDR1 is MNHNY and CDR2 SVGAGI (reference sequence). The CDR3 is 12 residues long. CDR3 amino acids: CASSAQGYEQYF. For the CDR3, the DNA is TGTGCCAGCAGTGCCCAGGGCTACGAGCAGTACTTC.

The chain uses TRBV4-2 and TRBJ2-3, with D unresolved. The CDR3 is 17 amino acids. The ends were cut back, 1 base at V and 0 bases at J, with 14 bases in the middle. Germline values: CDR1 LGHNA, CDR2 YNFKEQ. CDR3 sequence (DNA): TGTGCCAGCAGCCAAGTGTCACTCAACCCTAGCACAGATACGCAGTATTTT. It specifies CASSQVSLNPSTDTQYF.

The rearrangement links TRBV29-1 to TRBJ1-1; 7 bases fit TRBD1. Germline V gene sequence: CDR1 SQVTM, CDR2 ANQGSEA. There are 12 residues in the CDR3. CDR3 sequence: CALSEGGDEAFF. CDR3 DNA sequence: TGCGCCCTTTCCGAAGGGGGCGATGAAGCTTTCTTT.

The chain is built from TRBV29-1 and TRBJ2-2, with D possibly TRBD2 on 5 matching bases. Germline CDR1 and CDR2: SQVTM and ANQGSEA. CDR3 length: 17 residues. V was shortened by 0 bases and J by 1 base, with 15 bases between the two germline ends. The CDR3 loop is CSVEDPGLFKNTGELFF. CDR3 coding DNA: TGCAGCGTTGAAGATCCCGGACTCTTTAAGAACACCGGGGAGCTGTTTTTT.

There are many counts of this clone. The rearrangement links TRBV12-5 to TRBJ1-4; D gene ambiguous. The CDR3 has 13 amino acids. Germline CDR1 LGHNT, CDR2 FRNRAP. Trimming left V 2 bases short and J 13 bases short, with 14 bases between. DNA of the CDR3: TGTGCTAGTGGTTTGTTCAGTGTCATCCCACTGTTTTTT. The encoded protein is CASGLFSVIPLFF.

The CDR3 here is CSADDTYGYTF. In DNA form, the CDR3 reads TGCAGTGCTGACGACACCTATGGCTACACCTTC. J is TRBJ1-2 and V is TRBV20-1, with unresolved D. This CDR3 has 11 amino acids. Trimming took 5 bases from V and 4 from J, leaving 8 bases between them. Germline V lookup: CDR1 DFQATT, CDR2 SNEGSKA (reference sequence).

This chain connects TRBV6-5 to TRBJ1-2; the D gene is possibly TRBD1 (6 bases). Trimming shortened V by 6 bases and J by 1 base, and 9 bases separated the two germline ends. CDR1 is MNHEY, CDR2 SVGAGI, per germline. The CDR3 loop spans 13 amino acids. This CDR3 reads CASSLDSNYGYTF. CDR3 in DNA: TGTGCCAGCAGCTTGGACAGTAACTATGGCTACACCTTC.

V usage is TRBV11-2 and J usage is TRBJ1-1; D call uncertain. The ends were cut back, 5 bases at V and 10 bases at J, with 17 bases in the middle. The length of the CDR3 is 13 residues. Germline V gene data show CDR1 as SGHAT and CDR2 as FQNNGV. The CDR3 is CASSQVSARGAFF. CDR3 DNA: TGTGCCAGCAGCCAAGTTTCGGCCCGGGGAGCTTTCTTT.

The rearrangement joins TRBV5-1 to TRBJ2-3, with D unresolved. V was shortened by 5 bases and J by 4 bases, with 11 bases between the two germline ends. Per germline, CDR1 SGHRS and CDR2 YFSETQ. The CDR3 runs to 13 residues. The CDR3 DNA follows: TGCGCCAGCAGTGGCAGGTTTTCAGATACGCAGTATTTT. Amino acid sequence: CASSGRFSDTQYF.

This chain uses TRBV5-1 with TRBJ2-3; D not resolved. The CDR3 is 15 amino acids. Trimming pared 0 bases from V and 2 bases from J, leaving 10 bases between. Germline CDR1 reads SGHRS; CDR2 reads YFSETQ. The CDR3 region has the DNA TGCGCCAGCAGCTTGGACCGCCAGAACACAGATACGCAGTATTTT. This gives the protein CASSLDRQNTDTQYF.